One sample yielded the 6 T cell receptor beta chains listed below, sequenced in a study of metastatic and nonmetastatic thyroid tumors. All patients reached thyroid surgery having received no treatment beforehand. TCRdb re-called the PCR reads through MiXCR. The sample holds tens of thousands of clones, 10% to 15% seen once. The sample consisted of blood. The source of these receptors is a female donor with papillary thyroid cancer or a benign thyroid nodule (not recorded which). Some clones in this sample may be carry-over from other donors' samples.

This clone has at least ten counts. CDR3 residues: CASSEYEGLASSGELFF. CDR3 bases: TGTGCCAGCAGTGAATATGAGGGACTAGCGTCTTCCGGGGAGCTGTTTTTT. The rearrangement joins TRBV25-1 to TRBJ2-2; TRBD2 matches at 10 bases. The V and J ends lost 0 bases and 6 bases, in that order; junction bases with no gene match: 7. Germline V gene data show CDR1 as MGHDK and CDR2 as SYGVNS. The CDR3 has 17 amino acids.

This clone was seen many times. Just one base apart from a much larger clone, this may be a read error. Other DNA sequences from this sample encode an identical CDR3 as well. The chain carries TRBV19 and TRBJ2-1, with TRBD2 matching 13 bases. V was clipped by 8 bases and J by 8 bases; unmatched bases: 9. The CDR3 covers 15 residues. CDR1 LNHDA and CDR2 SQIVND come from the germline V gene (reference sequence). Here the CDR3 DNA reads TGTGCCAGTGATGGGCGGACTAGCGGGGGAGATGAGCAGTTCTTC. It codes for CASDGRTSGGDEQFF. Full variable domain (remainder filled in from reference TRBV19 and TRBJ2-1): DGGITQSPKYLFRKEGQNVTLSCEQNLNHDAMYWYRQDPGQGLRLIYYSQIVNDFQKGDIAEGYSVSREKKESFPLTVTSAQKNPTAFYLCASDGRTSGGDEQFFGPGTRLTVL.

This clone was observed at least ten times. The chain employs TRBV3-1 and TRBJ2-3; tentative D call: TRBD2 (6 bases). The V and J ends lost 2 bases and 0 bases respectively, with 12 bases between them. Germline V gene data show CDR1 as LGHDT and CDR2 as YNNKEL (reference sequence). CDR3 length equals 16 residues. The CDR3 loop reads CASSQRRAGSTDTQYF. The CDR3 bases are TGTGCCAGCAGCCAAAGGCGGGCGGGGAGCACAGATACGCAGTATTTT.

Here the CDR3 DNA reads TGTGCCAGTAGTATAGGAGCTGGCGAGCAGTACTTC. Amino acids: CASSIGAGEQYF. The chain joins TRBV19 to TRBJ2-7, with D uncertain. Trimming took 1 base from V and 6 from J, leaving 7 bases between them. Germline CDR1 is LNHDA and CDR2 is SQIVND (reference sequence). The CDR3 runs to 12 residues.

The chain couples TRBV18 to TRBJ1-4; D is ambiguous. Germline loops: CDR1 KGHSH, CDR2 LQKENI. V was shortened by 3 bases and J by 4 bases, with 9 bases between the two germline ends. The CDR3 covers 14 residues. For the CDR3, the DNA is TGTGCCAGCTCACCCCAGGACTATAATGAAAAACTGTTTTTT. Encoded protein: CASSPQDYNEKLFF.

This clone was detected ten times or more. This rearrangement joins TRBV20-1 to TRBJ2-7; D is undetermined. V lost 1 base and J 1 base, leaving 11 bases between the germline ends. The CDR3 is 14 amino acids. Per germline, CDR1 DFQATT and CDR2 SNEGSKA (reference sequence). CDR3 sequence: CSARARSLSYEQYF. The CDR3 DNA sequence: TGCAGTGCTAGAGCCCGAAGCCTATCCTACGAGCAGTACTTC.